Listed here is a single T cell receptor beta chain. The assay was immunoSEQ multiplex PCR, and TCRdb's table has in-frame clones only and misses some. The profile shows over a million clones, roughly 70% of them singletons. The data derive from a study of shared clonotypes between healthy human individuals. Germline values: CDR1 SGHDT, CDR2 YYEEEE. The CDR3 length is 12 residues. V was trimmed by 3 bases and J by 3 bases, leaving 7 bases between them. This chain joins TRBV5-6 and TRBJ2-7; D is unclear. Sequenced: memory CD4+ T cells sorted from blood. Regarding subset: CD45RA-negative fraction. The receptor's source is a young man in good health. The CDR3 bases are TGTGCCAGCAGCTCCTTCCTCTACGAGCAGTACTTC. This codes for CASSSFLYEQYF.